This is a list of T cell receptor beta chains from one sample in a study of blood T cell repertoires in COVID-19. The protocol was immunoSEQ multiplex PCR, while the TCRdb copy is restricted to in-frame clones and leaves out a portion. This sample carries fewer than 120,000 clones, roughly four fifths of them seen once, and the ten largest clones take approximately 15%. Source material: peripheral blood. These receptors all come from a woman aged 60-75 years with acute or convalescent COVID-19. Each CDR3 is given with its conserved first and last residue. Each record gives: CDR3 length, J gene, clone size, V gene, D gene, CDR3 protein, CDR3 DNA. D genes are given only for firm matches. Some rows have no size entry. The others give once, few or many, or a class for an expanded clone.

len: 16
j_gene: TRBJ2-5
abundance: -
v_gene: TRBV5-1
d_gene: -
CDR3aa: CASSPGGTGLQETQYF
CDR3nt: TGCGCCAGCAGCCCTGGGGGAACAGGGCTCCAAGAGACCCAGTACTTC

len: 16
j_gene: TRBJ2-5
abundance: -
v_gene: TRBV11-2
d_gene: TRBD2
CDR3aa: CASSLTGAGGQETQYF
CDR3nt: TGTGCCAGCAGCCTCACTGGAGCGGGGGGCCAAGAGACCCAGTACTTC

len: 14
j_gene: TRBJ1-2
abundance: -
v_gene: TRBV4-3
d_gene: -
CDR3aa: CASSLLGTNYGYTF
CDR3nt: TGCGCCAGCAGCCTGCTCGGGACAAACTATGGCTACACCTTC

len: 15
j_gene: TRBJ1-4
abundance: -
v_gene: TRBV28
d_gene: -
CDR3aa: CASTSHDFRGDKLFF
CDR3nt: TGTGCCAGCACCTCCCACGATTTCAGGGGAGACAAACTGTTTTTT

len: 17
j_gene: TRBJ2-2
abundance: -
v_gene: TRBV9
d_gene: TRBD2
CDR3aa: CASSVATSGGVTGELFF
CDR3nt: TGTGCCAGCAGCGTAGCGACTAGCGGGGGGGTTACCGGGGAGCTGTTTTTT

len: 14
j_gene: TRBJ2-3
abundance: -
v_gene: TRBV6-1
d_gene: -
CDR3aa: CASSEAAGPDTQYF
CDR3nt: TGTGCCAGCAGTGAAGCGGCAGGGCCAGATACGCAGTATTTT

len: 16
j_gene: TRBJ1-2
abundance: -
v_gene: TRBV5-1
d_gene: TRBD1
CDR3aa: CASSAGQVGFNYGYTF
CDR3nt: TGCGCCAGCAGCGCAGGACAGGTTGGCTTTAACTATGGCTACACCTTC

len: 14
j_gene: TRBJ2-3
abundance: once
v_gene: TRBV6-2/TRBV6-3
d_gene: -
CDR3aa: CASSPPWAPDTQYF
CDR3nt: TGTGCCAGCAGTCCCCCATGGGCACCAGATACGCAGTATTTT

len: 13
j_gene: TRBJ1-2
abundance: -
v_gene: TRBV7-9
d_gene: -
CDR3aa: CASSLGTWRGYTF
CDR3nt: TGTGCCAGCAGCTTAGGCACTTGGCGGGGCTACACCTTC

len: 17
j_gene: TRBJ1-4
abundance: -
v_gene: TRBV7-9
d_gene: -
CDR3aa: CASSPKTGQGSVEKLFF
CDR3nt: TGTGCCAGCAGTCCGAAAACCGGGCAGGGGTCCGTTGAAAAACTGTTTTTT

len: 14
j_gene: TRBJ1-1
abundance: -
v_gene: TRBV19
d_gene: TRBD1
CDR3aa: CASSRGDRMNEAFF
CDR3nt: TGTGCCAGTAGCAGAGGGGACAGGATGAATGAAGCTTTCTTT

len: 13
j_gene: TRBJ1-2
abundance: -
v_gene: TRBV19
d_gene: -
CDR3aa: CASRTGREYGYTF
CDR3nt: TGTGCCAGTAGAACGGGTAGAGAATATGGCTACACCTTC

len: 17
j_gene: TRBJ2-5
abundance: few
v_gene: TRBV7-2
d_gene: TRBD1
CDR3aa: CASSPWTGGAVTETQYF
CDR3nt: TGTGCCAGCAGCCCCTGGACAGGGGGCGCCGTGACGGAGACCCAGTACTTC

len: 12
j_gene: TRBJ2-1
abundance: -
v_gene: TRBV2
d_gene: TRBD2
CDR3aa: CASQRGYNEQFF
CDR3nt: TGTGCCAGTCAGCGGGGGTACAATGAGCAGTTCTTC

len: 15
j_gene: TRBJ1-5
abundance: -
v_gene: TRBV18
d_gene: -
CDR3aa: CASSPKPGFNQPQHF
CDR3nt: TGTGCCAGCTCACCAAAACCAGGATTCAATCAGCCCCAGCATTTT